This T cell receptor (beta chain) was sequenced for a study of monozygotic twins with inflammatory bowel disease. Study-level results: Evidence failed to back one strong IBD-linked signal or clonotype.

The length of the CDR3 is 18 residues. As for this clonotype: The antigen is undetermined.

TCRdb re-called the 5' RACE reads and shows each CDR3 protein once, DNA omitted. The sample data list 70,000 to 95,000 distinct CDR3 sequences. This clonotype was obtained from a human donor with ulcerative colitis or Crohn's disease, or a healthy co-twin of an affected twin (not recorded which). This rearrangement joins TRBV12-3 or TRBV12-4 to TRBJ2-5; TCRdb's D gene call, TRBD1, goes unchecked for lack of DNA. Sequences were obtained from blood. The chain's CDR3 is CASRPHSAGAGGSETQYF.